The rows below give T cell receptor beta chains drawn from one sample of a study of blood T cell repertoires in COVID-19. Clones were sequenced by immunoSEQ multiplex PCR, and TCRdb holds only the in-frame ones, with some missing. The table has fewer than 450,000 clones, roughly 88% seen once; the top ten hold around 12%. The source material was peripheral blood. These receptors all stem from a woman between 50 and 59 years old with COVID-19, enrolled during active disease. Both conserved end residues are part of each CDR3.

CDR3 length | J gene | V gene | CDR3 protein
15 | TRBJ2-1 | TRBV3-1/TRBV3-2 | CASSQGGLSYNEQFF
16 | TRBJ1-2 | TRBV3-1/TRBV3-2 | CASSPGGAKANYGYTF
10 | TRBJ1-2 | TRBV12-3/TRBV12-4 | CASSLWTGTF
14 | TRBJ1-1 | TRBV5-4 | CASSSLRGDTEAFF
16 | TRBJ2-1 | TRBV7-9 | CASSLQAIGAGNEQFF
13 | TRBJ2-7 | TRBV2 | CASGLDRAYEQYF
9 | TRBJ2-7 | TRBV15 | CATSRDHGF
16 | TRBJ1-2 | TRBV27 | CASSLSRDPANYGYTF
12 | TRBJ1-1 | TRBV19 | CASSLGQDEAFF
16 | TRBJ2-7 | TRBV4-1 | CASSQDRVGLSYEQYF
13 | TRBJ1-3 | TRBV6-5 | CASSPARGNTIYF
15 | TRBJ1-1 | TRBV21-1 | CASSPRTGNLTGAFF
18 | TRBJ2-3 | TRBV6-4 | CASTSSGGPSTSTDTQYF
14 | TRBJ1-5 | TRBV6-5 | CASSSSYRDQPQHF
13 | TRBJ1-2 | TRBV5-6 | CASSFGGSYGYTF
15 | TRBJ2-1 | TRBV2 | CASSFGLAGSNEQFF
14 | TRBJ1-5 | TRBV10-3 | CAISGSGDHQPQHF
12 | TRBJ2-1 | TRBV30 | CAWTGGHNEQFF
14 | TRBJ2-1 | TRBV30 | CAWARWGEANEQFF
15 | TRBJ2-3 | TRBV6-5 | CASGGGNGNTDTQYF
14 | TRBJ1-1 | TRBV6-5 | CASSYRGQDTEAFF
14 | TRBJ2-7 | TRBV5-1 | CASSPSRGAYEQYF
13 | TRBJ1-1 | TRBV7-9 | CASSWTENTEAFF
15 | TRBJ2-2 | TRBV5-1 | CASSARQGGTGELFF
15 | TRBJ1-5 | TRBV18 | CASSPLPGANQPQHF
16 | TRBJ2-3 | TRBV5-8 | CASSLYLGGGTDTQYF
14 | TRBJ2-7 | TRBV28 | CASSIAGTGNEQYF
16 | TRBJ1-1 | TRBV18 | CASSPPQGQRNTEAFF
13 | TRBJ1-2 | TRBV19 | CASSTFTGTLNAF
13 | TRBJ1-1 | TRBV4-1 | CASSQENYGEAFF
18 | TRBJ1-4 | TRBV4-2 | CASSQKWGQGASGEKLFF
16 | TRBJ1-2 | TRBV7-2 | CASSLDSSDSSYGYTF
15 | TRBJ1-1 | TRBV3-1/TRBV3-2 | CASSQGWAGRTEAFF
18 | TRBJ2-2 | TRBV27 | CASSLQTGALGNTGELFF
15 | TRBJ1-1 | TRBV4-1 | CASSQGDRVNTEAFF
12 | TRBJ2-1 | TRBV28 | CASLGDSNEQFF
14 | TRBJ2-7 | TRBV5-4 | CASSLDQGAYEQYF
14 | TRBJ2-1 | TRBV7-2 | CASSLSSGGDRWFF
11 | TRBJ2-1 | TRBV27 | CATGGNERQFF
12 | TRBJ1-1 | TRBV19 | CASSGEYTEAFF
13 | TRBJ1-2 | TRBV6-6 | CASALAGVSGYTF
12 | TRBJ2-7 | TRBV3-1/TRBV3-2 | CASRASGHEQYF
16 | TRBJ2-7 | TRBV3-1/TRBV3-2 | CASSQGVTGGRAEQYF
15 | TRBJ2-2 | TRBV23-1 | CASGPGSTGAGELFF
16 | TRBJ1-2 | TRBV4-2 | CASSQALGQLFYGYTF